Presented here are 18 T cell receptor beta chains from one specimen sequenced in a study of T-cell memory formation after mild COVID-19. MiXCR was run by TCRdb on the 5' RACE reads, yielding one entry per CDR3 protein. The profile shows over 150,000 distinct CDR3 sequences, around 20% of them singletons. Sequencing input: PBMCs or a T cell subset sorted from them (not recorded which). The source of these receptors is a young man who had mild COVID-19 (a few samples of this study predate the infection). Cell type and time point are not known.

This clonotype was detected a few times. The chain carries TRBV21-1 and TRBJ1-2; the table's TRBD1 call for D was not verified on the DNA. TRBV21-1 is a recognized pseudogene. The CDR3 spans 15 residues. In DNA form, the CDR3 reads TGTGCCAGCAAAGAGGACAGGACAGGTTGTCACGGCTACACCTTC. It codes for CASKEDRTGCHGYTF.

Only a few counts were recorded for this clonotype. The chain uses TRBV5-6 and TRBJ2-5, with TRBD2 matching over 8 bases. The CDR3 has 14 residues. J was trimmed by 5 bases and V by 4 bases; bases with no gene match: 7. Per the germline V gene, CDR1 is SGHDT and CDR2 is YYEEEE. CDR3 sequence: CASSAPRGGETQYF. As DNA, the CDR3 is TGTGCCAGCAGCGCCCCCCGGGGGGGTGAGACCCAGTACTTC.

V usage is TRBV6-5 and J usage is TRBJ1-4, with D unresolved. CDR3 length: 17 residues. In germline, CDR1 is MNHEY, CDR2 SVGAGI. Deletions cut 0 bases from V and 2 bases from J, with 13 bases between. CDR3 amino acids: CASSYSEGVATNEKLFF. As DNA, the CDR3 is TGTGCCAGCAGTTACTCTGAGGGCGTCGCGACTAATGAAAAACTGTTTTTT.

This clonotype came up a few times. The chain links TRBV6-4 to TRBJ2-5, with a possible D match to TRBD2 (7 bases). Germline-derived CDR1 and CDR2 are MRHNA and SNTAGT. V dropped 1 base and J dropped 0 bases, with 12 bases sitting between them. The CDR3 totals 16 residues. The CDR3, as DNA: TGTGCCAGCAGTGACTTTTGGGGGGGCCACCAAGAGACCCAGTACTTC. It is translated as CASSDFWGGHQETQYF.

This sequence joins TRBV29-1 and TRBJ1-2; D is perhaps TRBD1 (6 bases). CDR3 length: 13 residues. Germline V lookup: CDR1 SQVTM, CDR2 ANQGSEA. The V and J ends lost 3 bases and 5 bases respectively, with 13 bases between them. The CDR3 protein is CSVDKGGRYGYTF. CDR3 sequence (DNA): TGCAGCGTTGATAAAGGGGGTCGATATGGCTACACCTTC.

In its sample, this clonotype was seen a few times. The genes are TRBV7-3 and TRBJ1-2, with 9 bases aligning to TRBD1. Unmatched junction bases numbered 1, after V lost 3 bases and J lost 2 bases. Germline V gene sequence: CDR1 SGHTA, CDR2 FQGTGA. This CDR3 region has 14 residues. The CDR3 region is CASSFDRGNYGYTF. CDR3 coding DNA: TGTGCCAGCAGCTTTGACAGGGGGAACTATGGCTACACCTTC.

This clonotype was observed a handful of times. In DNA form, the CDR3 reads TGCGCCAGCAGCGAGGCAGGGTTTTGGGGCCAAGAGACCCAGTACTTC. Encoded protein: CASSEAGFWGQETQYF. The gene calls are TRBV5-1 and TRBJ2-5, with TRBD1 as a possible D gene (5 bases). Germline CDR1 SGHRS, CDR2 YFSETQ. Trimming shortened V by 4 bases and J by 1 base, and 17 bases separated the two germline ends. The CDR3 spans 16 residues.

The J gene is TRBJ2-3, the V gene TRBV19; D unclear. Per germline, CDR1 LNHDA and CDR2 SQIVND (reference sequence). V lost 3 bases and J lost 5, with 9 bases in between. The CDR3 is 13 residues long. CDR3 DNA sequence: TGTGCCAGTAGTATGCGGAGAGGAGATACGCAGTATTTT. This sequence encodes CASSMRRGDTQYF.

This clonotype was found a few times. CDR3 residues: CASSLGSGGRPDTQYF. The CDR3 region has the DNA TGCGCCAGCAGCTTGGGTAGCGGGGGGCGGCCAGATACGCAGTATTTT. The chain links TRBV5-1 to TRBJ2-3; TRBD2 aligns across 10 bases. Germline CDR1 reads SGHRS; CDR2 reads YFSETQ. V lost 0 bases and J lost 4; bases outside the gene matches: 5. This CDR3 comprises 16 residues.

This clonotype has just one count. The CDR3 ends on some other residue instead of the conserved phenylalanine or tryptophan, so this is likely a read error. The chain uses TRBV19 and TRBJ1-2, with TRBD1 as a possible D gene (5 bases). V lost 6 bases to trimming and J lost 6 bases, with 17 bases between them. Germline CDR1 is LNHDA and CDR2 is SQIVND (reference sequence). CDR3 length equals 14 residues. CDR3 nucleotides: TGTGCCAGTAGCCCCACGGGGCAGGGACATGGCTACACCTTA. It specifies CASSPTGQGHGYTL.

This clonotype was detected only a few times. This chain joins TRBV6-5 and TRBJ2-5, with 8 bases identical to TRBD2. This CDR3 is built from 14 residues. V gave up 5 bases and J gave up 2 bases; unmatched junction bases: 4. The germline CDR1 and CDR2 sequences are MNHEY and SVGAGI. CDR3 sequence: CASSRGGRQETQYF. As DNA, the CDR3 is TGTGCCAGCAGTCGCGGGGGGCGGCAAGAGACCCAGTACTTC.

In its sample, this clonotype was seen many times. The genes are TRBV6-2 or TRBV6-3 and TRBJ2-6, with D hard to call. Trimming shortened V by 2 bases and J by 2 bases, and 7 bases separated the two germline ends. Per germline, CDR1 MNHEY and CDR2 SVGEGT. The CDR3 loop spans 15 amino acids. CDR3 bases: TGTGCCAGCAGTTACGGGCCGCCTGGGGCCAACGTCCTGACTTTC. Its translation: CASSYGPPGANVLTF.

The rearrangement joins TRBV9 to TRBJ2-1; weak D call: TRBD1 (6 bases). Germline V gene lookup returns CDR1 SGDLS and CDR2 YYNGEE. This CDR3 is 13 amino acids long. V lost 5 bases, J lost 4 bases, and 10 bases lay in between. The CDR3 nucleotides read TGTGCCAGCAGTGTCGACAGGTACAATGAGCAGTTCTTC. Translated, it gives CASSVDRYNEQFF. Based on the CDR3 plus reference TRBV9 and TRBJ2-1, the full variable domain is DSGVTQTPKHLITATGQRVTLRCSPRSGDLSVYWYQQSLDQGLQFLIQYYNGEERAKGNILERFSAQQFPDLHSELNLSSLELGDSALYFCASSVDRYNEQFFGPGTRLTVL.

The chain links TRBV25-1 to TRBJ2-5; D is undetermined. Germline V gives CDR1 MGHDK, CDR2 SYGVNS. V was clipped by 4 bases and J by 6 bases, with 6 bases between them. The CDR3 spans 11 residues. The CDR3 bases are TGTGCCAGCAGTGCTAAGCAGACCCAGTACTTC. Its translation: CASSAKQTQYF.

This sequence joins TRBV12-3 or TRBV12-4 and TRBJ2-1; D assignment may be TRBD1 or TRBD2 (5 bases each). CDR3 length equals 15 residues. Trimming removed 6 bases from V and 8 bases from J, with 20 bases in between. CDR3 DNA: TGTGCCAGCAGCCCCCTGGGCAGGGACGTCGATGAGCAGTTCTTC. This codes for CASSPLGRDVDEQFF.

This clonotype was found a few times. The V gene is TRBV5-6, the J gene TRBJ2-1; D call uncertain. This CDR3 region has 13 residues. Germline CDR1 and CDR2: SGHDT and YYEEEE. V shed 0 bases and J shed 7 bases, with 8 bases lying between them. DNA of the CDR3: TGTGCCAGCAGCTTGGTATCGCTGAATGAGCAGTTCTTC. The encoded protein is CASSLVSLNEQFF.

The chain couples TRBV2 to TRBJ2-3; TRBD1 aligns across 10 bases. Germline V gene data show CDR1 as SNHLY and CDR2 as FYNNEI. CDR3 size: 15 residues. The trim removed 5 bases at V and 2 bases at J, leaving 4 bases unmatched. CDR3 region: CASSLDRGDTDTQYF. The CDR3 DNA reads TGTGCCAGCAGTCTGGACAGGGGGGACACAGATACGCAGTATTTT.

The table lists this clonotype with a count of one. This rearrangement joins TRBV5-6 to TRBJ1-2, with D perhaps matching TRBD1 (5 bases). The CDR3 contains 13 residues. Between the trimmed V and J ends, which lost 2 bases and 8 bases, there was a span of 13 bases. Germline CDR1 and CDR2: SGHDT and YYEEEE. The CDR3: CASSLSQGEGYTF. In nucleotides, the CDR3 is TGTGCCAGCAGCTTAAGTCAGGGAGAGGGCTACACCTTC.